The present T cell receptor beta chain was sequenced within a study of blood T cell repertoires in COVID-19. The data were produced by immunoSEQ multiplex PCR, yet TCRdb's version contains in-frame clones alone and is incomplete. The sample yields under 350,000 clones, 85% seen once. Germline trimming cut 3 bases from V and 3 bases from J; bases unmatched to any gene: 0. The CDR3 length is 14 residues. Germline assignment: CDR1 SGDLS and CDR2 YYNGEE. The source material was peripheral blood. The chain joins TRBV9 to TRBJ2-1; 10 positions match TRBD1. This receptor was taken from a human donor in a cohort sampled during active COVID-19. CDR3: CASSGTGGYNEQFF. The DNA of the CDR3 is TGTGCCAGCAGCGGGACAGGGGGCTACAATGAGCAGTTCTTC.